These 29 T cell receptor beta chains were all obtained from the same sample, sequenced in a study of technical replicates of blood from a handful of donors. Using immunoSEQ multiplex PCR, the repertoire was profiled, and TCRdb retains in-frame clones only, with some absent. There are about 78,000 clones in the sample; about 92% occur only once, and 0.35% to 0.45% lies in the top ten. The sequenced sample was T cells isolated from PBMCs. Receptors originate from a human donor in good health.

The V gene is TRBV10-3, the J gene TRBJ1-1, with 9 positions matching TRBD1. CDR1 is ENHRY and CDR2 is SYGVKD in the germline V gene. There are 17 residues in the CDR3. J gave up 6 bases and V 4 bases, and 15 bases lay outside the gene matches. CDR3 bases: TGTGCCATCAGTGTTAAGAGGGACAGGGTCAGGTTTTCTGAAGCTTTCTTT. This codes for CAISVKRDRVRFSEAFF.

The gene calls are TRBV2 and TRBJ2-3, with D perhaps matching TRBD1 (5 bases). The CDR3 is 13 amino acids. From germline, CDR1 is SNHLY and CDR2 FYNNEI. The germline V and J ends were trimmed by 7 bases and 9 bases, with 17 bases remaining between them. For the CDR3, the DNA is TGTGCCAGCACAGGGCAGCTGTGGTTAACGCAGTATTTT. Protein: CASTGQLWLTQYF.

This clone was found once. The CDR3 loop is CASSLKILAGGGDTQYF. The CDR3, as DNA: TGTGCCAGCAGCCTCAAGATACTAGCGGGAGGCGGAGATACGCAGTATTTT. The V call is TRBV4-2, the J call TRBJ2-3; 12 nucleotides align to TRBD2. V lost 4 bases, J lost 5 bases, and 10 bases stayed unmatched. The CDR3 sequence is 17 residues long. Looked up from germline, CDR1 is LGHNA and CDR2 is YNFKEQ.

The chain recombines TRBV28 with TRBJ2-1; 8 bases align to TRBD2. V was pared by 5 bases and J by 4 bases, with 4 bases of the junction left unmatched. The CDR3 has 14 residues. Germline V gene lookup returns CDR1 MDHEN and CDR2 SYDVKM. The CDR3 is CASSGLAGYNEQFF. The CDR3 region has the DNA TGTGCCAGCAGTGGGCTAGCGGGTTACAATGAGCAGTTCTTC. The full variable domain, in which reference TRBV28 and TRBJ2-1 provide the parts outside the CDR3, is DVKVTQSSRYLVKRTGEKVFLECVQDMDHENMFWYRQDPGLGLRLIYFSYDVKMKEKGDIPEGYSVSREKKERFSLILESASTNQTSMYLCASSGLAGYNEQFFGPGTRLTVL.

The chain employs TRBV6-1 and TRBJ2-7, with 8 bases fitting TRBD2. Germline V gene lookup returns CDR1 MNHNS and CDR2 SASEGT. The CDR3 extends over 15 amino acids. The J segment lost 9 bases and the V segment lost 3 bases, leaving 13 bases of the junction unmatched. The CDR3 reads CASSDPGLEAARQYF. CDR3 in DNA: TGTGCCAGCAGTGATCCGGGACTAGAGGCAGCGCGGCAGTACTTC.

This chain uses TRBV11-3 with TRBJ2-2; the match to TRBD2 covers 7 bases. CDR3 length equals 16 residues. J lost 0 bases, V lost 4 bases, and 5 bases had no gene match. CDR1 SGHNT and CDR2 YENEEA come from the germline V gene. As DNA, the CDR3 is TGTGCCAGCAGCTCCGAGGCGGGGGCGAACACCGGGGAGCTGTTTTTT. It encodes CASSSEAGANTGELFF.

The J gene is TRBJ1-2, the V gene TRBV5-1; TRBD1 might be the D (5 bases). CDR1 and CDR2 (germline): SGHRS, YFSETQ. The CDR3 consists of 18 residues. The V end lost 3 bases, the J end lost 0 bases, and 21 bases lay between the germline ends. The CDR3 spells CASSWGGGAPLANYGYTF. In nucleotides, the CDR3 is TGCGCCAGCAGCTGGGGGGGTGGCGCCCCCTTAGCTAACTATGGCTACACCTTC.

The chain combines TRBV29-1 with TRBJ2-7; 9 nucleotides align to TRBD1. The trim removed 5 bases at V and 4 bases at J, leaving 3 bases unmatched. Germline V lookup: CDR1 SQVTM, CDR2 ANQGSEA. There are 12 residues in the CDR3. DNA for the CDR3: TGCAGCGTTAACAGGGGGCCGTACGAGCAGTACTTC. Amino acid sequence: CSVNRGPYEQYF.

CDR3 amino acids: CASSFRLAGGAGELFF. CDR3 DNA sequence: TGTGCCAGCAGCTTCCGACTAGCGGGAGGCGCCGGGGAGCTGTTTTTT. V and J are TRBV11-3 and TRBJ2-2; 13 bases are a match to TRBD2. Germline CDR1 SGHNT, CDR2 YENEEA. The CDR3 consists of 16 residues. The V segment lost 3 bases and the J segment 6 bases; nucleotides outside the gene matches: 4.

The chain joins TRBV5-6 to TRBJ1-2, with D possibly being TRBD1 (5 bases). V was cut by 4 bases and J by 4 bases, with 11 bases left in between. The CDR3 length is 13 residues. The germline gives CDR1 SGHDT, CDR2 YYEEEE. The DNA for the CDR3 is TGTGCCAGCAGCGCGCAGGGTTCCTATGGCTACACCTTC. It translates to CASSAQGSYGYTF.

The table lists this clone with a count of one. This chain uses TRBV5-4 with TRBJ1-2, with D perhaps matching TRBD1 (6 bases). V lost 3 bases and J lost 7, with 16 bases in between. Germline CDR1 is SGHNT and CDR2 is YYREEE (reference sequence). This CDR3 is built from 14 residues. This CDR3 reads CASSYYRDPRGYTF. CDR3 coding DNA: TGTGCCAGCAGCTACTACAGGGACCCACGTGGCTACACCTTC.

This chain joins TRBV27 and TRBJ1-2; TRBD1 matches 11 bases. The CDR3 contains 14 residues. Per germline, CDR1 MNHEY and CDR2 SMNVEV (reference sequence). The J segment lost 8 bases and the V segment lost 1 base, leaving 3 bases of the junction unmatched. The CDR3 is CASSLWTGGAGYTF. The CDR3 DNA sequence: TGTGCCAGCAGTTTATGGACAGGGGGCGCGGGCTACACCTTC.

The chain joins TRBV5-6 to TRBJ2-3; 8 bases are shared with TRBD1. Trimming at V came to 0 bases and at J to 5 bases, leaving 5 bases not matched to a gene. The length of the CDR3 is 15 residues. CDR1 is SGHDT and CDR2 is YYEEEE in the germline V gene. The CDR3 sequence is CASSLETGVGDTQYF. The CDR3 nucleotides read TGTGCCAGCAGCTTGGAGACAGGGGTAGGAGATACGCAGTATTTT.

The genes are TRBV28 and TRBJ1-3; 8 nucleotides agree with TRBD1. After removal of 4 bases from V and 0 bases from J, the junction contained 2 bases not matched to a gene. The CDR3 covers 15 residues. The germline CDR1 and CDR2 sequences are MDHEN and SYDVKM. CDR3 in DNA: TGTGCCAGCAGTTCTACAGGGGGCTCTGGAAACACCATATATTTT. It encodes CASSSTGGSGNTIYF. The full variable domain, its missing parts supplied by reference TRBV28 and TRBJ1-3, is DVKVTQSSRYLVKRTGEKVFLECVQDMDHENMFWYRQDPGLGLRLIYFSYDVKMKEKGDIPEGYSVSREKKERFSLILESASTNQTSMYLCASSSTGGSGNTIYFGEGSWLTVV.

The CDR3 region has the DNA TGTGCCTGGAGTGTACCGGACAGGAGCTCCTACGAGCAGTACTTC. Translated, it gives CAWSVPDRSSYEQYF. This chain links TRBV30 with TRBJ2-7; 7 bases match TRBD1. The CDR3 runs 15 residues. CDR1 and CDR2 from the germline V gene are GTSNPN and SVGIG (reference sequence). J was trimmed by 0 bases and V by 0 bases; bases with no gene match: 5.

This chain uses TRBV6-1 with TRBJ2-5; 12 bases match TRBD2. This CDR3 is built from 15 residues. The trim removed 3 bases at V and 1 base at J, leaving 0 bases unmatched. Germline V CDR1 and CDR2: MNHNS, SASEGT. The CDR3 is CASSEGLAGQETQYF. The CDR3 DNA sequence: TGTGCCAGCAGTGAGGGACTAGCGGGCCAAGAGACCCAGTACTTC.

The chain couples TRBV6-5 to TRBJ2-1, with TRBD2 matching 13 bases. The CDR3 length is 15 residues. The V gene's germline CDR1 is MNHEY and CDR2 SVGAGI. The J segment lost 7 bases and the V segment lost 3 bases, leaving 3 bases of the junction unmatched. The CDR3 DNA follows: TGTGCCAGCAGTTATGGACTAGCGGGAGTGAATGAGCAGTTCTTC. This codes for CASSYGLAGVNEQFF.

The chain couples TRBV6-4 to TRBJ2-3, with 8 positions matching TRBD1. In germline, CDR1 is MRHNA, CDR2 SNTAGT. The CDR3 has 15 residues. The trim removed 3 bases at V and 1 base at J, leaving 3 bases unmatched. CDR3 coding DNA: TGTGCCAGCAGTGAACAGGGGGGAGGCACAGATACGCAGTATTTT. Translating gives CASSEQGGGTDTQYF.

V is TRBV27 and J is TRBJ2-2, with a tentative D call TRBD2 (6 bases). V lost 5 bases and J 7 bases, leaving 20 bases between the germline ends. The CDR3 is 16 residues long. Germline CDR1 and CDR2: MNHEY and SMNVEV (reference sequence). CDR3 DNA: TGTGCCAGCAGTGTACAACTAGTTAGGGAGGACGGGGAGCTGTTTTTT. It codes for CASSVQLVREDGELFF.

The chain recombines TRBV2 with TRBJ1-5; D is undetermined. This CDR3 region has 15 residues. With 3 bases removed from V and 6 bases from J, the gap between germline ends came to 15 bases. The germline CDR1 and CDR2 sequences are SNHLY and FYNNEI. Here the CDR3 reads CASSDPWQEGQPQHF. CDR3 DNA sequence: TGTGCCAGCAGTGATCCATGGCAGGAAGGTCAGCCCCAGCATTTT.

The chain recombines TRBV11-2 with TRBJ2-7; D perhaps matches TRBD1 (5 bases). V lost 4 bases and J lost 5, with 21 bases in between. This CDR3 comprises 16 residues. The V gene's germline CDR1 is SGHAT and CDR2 FQNNGV. CDR3 DNA sequence: TGTGCCAGCAGCTCAGCCTCCTGGCAGGGAACCCACGAGCAGTACTTC. This gives the protein CASSSASWQGTHEQYF.

In its sample, this clone was seen once. The chain uses TRBV11-2 and TRBJ1-2; TRBD1 might be the D (6 bases). The V end lost 6 bases, the J end lost 5 bases, and 19 bases lay between the germline ends. Germline V gives CDR1 SGHAT, CDR2 FQNNGV. The CDR3 is 15 residues long. DNA of the CDR3: TGTGCCAGCAGACCCAGCGGGGGCAGAAGATATGGCTACACCTTC. Protein sequence: CASRPSGGRRYGYTF.

The chain joins TRBV5-4 to TRBJ2-1, with 9 bases that match TRBD2. The J segment lost 3 bases and the V segment lost 4 bases, leaving 5 bases of the junction unmatched. The CDR3 has 15 amino acids. Germline V gene data show CDR1 as SGHNT and CDR2 as YYREEE (reference sequence). CDR3 amino acids: CASSLTSGFYNEQFF. In nucleotides, the CDR3 is TGTGCCAGCAGCCTGACTAGCGGTTTCTACAATGAGCAGTTCTTC.

The rearrangement joins TRBV4-1 to TRBJ1-1; a weak D match, TRBD1 (5 bases). CDR3 length equals 15 residues. Germline V gene data show CDR1 as MGHRA and CDR2 as YSYEKL. V was clipped by 4 bases and J by 1 base, with 13 bases between them. The CDR3: CASSLLGARNTEAFF. The DNA for the CDR3 is TGCGCCAGCAGCCTCCTTGGGGCGAGGAACACTGAAGCTTTCTTT.

The genes are TRBV4-3 and TRBJ2-1, with a weak D call TRBD1 (7 bases). The CDR3 loop spans 15 amino acids. The V end lost 4 bases, the J end lost 0 bases, and 10 bases lay between the germline ends. From germline, CDR1 is LGHNA and CDR2 YSLEER. The chain's CDR3 is CASSPGGSSYNEQFF. The CDR3, as DNA: TGCGCCAGCAGCCCAGGGGGGAGCTCCTACAATGAGCAGTTCTTC.

Written as DNA, the CDR3 is TGTGCCAGCAGTGAATTGGGGACAGGGAGGGCTGAAGCTTTCTTT. Residues: CASSELGTGRAEAFF. V and J are TRBV25-1 and TRBJ1-1; 9 bases are shared with TRBD1. Germline CDR1 is MGHDK and CDR2 is SYGVNS. The V and J ends lost 1 base and 6 bases, in that order; junction bases with no gene match: 6. The CDR3 spans 15 residues.

The chain is built from TRBV30 and TRBJ2-2; D gene ambiguous. Germline values: CDR1 GTSNPN, CDR2 SVGIG (reference sequence). The CDR3 runs to 14 residues. V was clipped by 2 bases and J by 5 bases, with 12 bases between them. The CDR3 reads CAWSWAVRTGELFF. The DNA of the CDR3 is TGTGCCTGGAGTTGGGCAGTAAGGACCGGGGAGCTGTTTTTT.

The rearrangement links TRBV5-1 to TRBJ1-2; no clear D. The CDR3 spans 13 residues. Germline loops: CDR1 SGHRS, CDR2 YFSETQ. The V and J ends lost 1 base and 8 bases respectively, with 12 bases between them. The CDR3 coding sequence is TGCGCCAGCAGCTTGCGAGGAGACGGGGGCTACACCTTC. Translating it yields CASSLRGDGGYTF.

This rearrangement joins TRBV2 to TRBJ1-4; D is uncertain. V lost 0 bases, J lost 7 bases, and 9 bases lay in between. CDR1 and CDR2 from the germline V gene are SNHLY and FYNNEI. The CDR3 covers 14 residues. The chain's CDR3 is CASSEARAGEKLFF. Written as DNA, the CDR3 is TGTGCCAGCAGTGAAGCCAGAGCGGGTGAAAAACTGTTTTTT. Filled out from reference TRBV2 and TRBJ1-4, the complete variable domain reads EPEVTQTPSHQVTQMGQEVILRCVPISNHLYFYWYRQILGQKVEFLVSFYNNEISEKSEIFDDQFSVERPDGSNFTLKIRSTKLEDSAMYFCASSEARAGEKLFFGSGTQLSVL.